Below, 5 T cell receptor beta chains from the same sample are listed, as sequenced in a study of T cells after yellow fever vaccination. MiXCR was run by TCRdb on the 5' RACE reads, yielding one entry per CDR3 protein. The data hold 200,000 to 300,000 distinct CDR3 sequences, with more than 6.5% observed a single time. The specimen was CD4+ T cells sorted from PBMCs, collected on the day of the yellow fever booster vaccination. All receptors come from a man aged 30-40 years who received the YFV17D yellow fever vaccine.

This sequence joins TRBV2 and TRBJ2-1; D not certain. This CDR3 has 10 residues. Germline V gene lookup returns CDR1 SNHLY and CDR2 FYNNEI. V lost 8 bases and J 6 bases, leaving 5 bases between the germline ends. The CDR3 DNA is TGTGCCAGCCGGGTCAATGAGCAGTTCTTC. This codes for CASRVNEQFF.

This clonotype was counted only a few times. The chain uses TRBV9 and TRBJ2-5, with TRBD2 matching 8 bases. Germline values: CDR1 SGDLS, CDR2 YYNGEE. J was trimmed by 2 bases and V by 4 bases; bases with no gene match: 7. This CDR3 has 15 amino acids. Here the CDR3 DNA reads TGTGCCAGCAGCTGGAATAGCGGGGCTCAAGAGACCCAGTACTTC. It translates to CASSWNSGAQETQYF.

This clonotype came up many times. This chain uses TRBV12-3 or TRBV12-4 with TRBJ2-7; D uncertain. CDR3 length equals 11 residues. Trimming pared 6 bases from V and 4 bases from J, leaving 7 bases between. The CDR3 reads CASSFRYEQYF. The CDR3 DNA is TGTGCCAGCAGCTTTCGTTACGAGCAGTACTTC.

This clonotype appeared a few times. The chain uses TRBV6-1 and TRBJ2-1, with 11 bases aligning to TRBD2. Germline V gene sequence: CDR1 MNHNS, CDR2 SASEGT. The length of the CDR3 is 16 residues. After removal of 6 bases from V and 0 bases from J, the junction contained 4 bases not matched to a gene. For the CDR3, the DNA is TGTGCCAGCAGGCCGACTAGCGGGAACTCCTACAATGAGCAGTTCTTC. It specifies CASRPTSGNSYNEQFF.

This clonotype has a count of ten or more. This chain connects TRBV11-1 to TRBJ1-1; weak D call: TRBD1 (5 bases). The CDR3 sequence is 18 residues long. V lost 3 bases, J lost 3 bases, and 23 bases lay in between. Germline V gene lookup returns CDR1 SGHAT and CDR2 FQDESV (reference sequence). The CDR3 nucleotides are TGTGCCAGCAGCTTTGTCTTGACAGAGGGTTTGGCACACACTGAAGCTTTCTTT. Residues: CASSFVLTEGLAHTEAFF.